This TCR beta chain was found in a study of graft-versus-host responses after intestinal transplantation. Study summary: Transplant types were multivisceral, liver-intestinal, or isolated intestinal. Induction with anti-thymocyte globulin, then tacrolimus and steroids for about 3 years, was given to all recipients.

The germline V and J ends were trimmed by 3 bases and 0 bases, with 10 bases remaining between them. Germline V gene data show CDR1 as SGDLS and CDR2 as YYNGEE. The length of the CDR3 is 14 residues. On this clone itself: The antigen is undetermined.

Study-wide findings and caveats: Recipient marrow contained GvH clones, some of which appeared first in ileum or blood. Maximum circulating GvH clone levels tracked with early post-transplant HvG decreases.

Here immunoSEQ multiplex PCR was the method, and the copy in TCRdb shows in-frame clones only, minus some. The data contain tens of thousands of clones, approximately 88% of them singletons. The chain employs TRBV9 and TRBJ2-7; TRBD1 is a possible D gene (6 bases). The material was unstimulated CD8+ T cells sorted from spleen or lymph node cells, obtained before intestinal transplant. The receptor was isolated from a human donor who received an intestinal transplant. The CDR3 DNA reads TGTGCCAGCAGCGCTGGACAGTTCTCCTACGAGCAGTACTTC. Translating gives CASSAGQFSYEQYF.